The T cell receptor beta chain described here comes from a study of human T cells and chemical hapten exposure. As concerns this clonotype: Its antigen remains unidentified.

Findings and caveats of the study: Expanded TCRs created a significantly greater count of big CDR3 similarity clusters than controls did.

J was trimmed by 5 bases and V by 6 bases; bases with no gene match: 6. There are 13 residues in the CDR3. Time point noted: patch test 1, 2 weeks after DPC sensitization. Treatment of the sample: therapeutic diphenylcyclopropenone sensitization with weekly scalp DPC. Only after blood had been drawn was each patch test applied. Extraction yielded total RNA from whole blood (unfractionated). From the RACE reads, TCRdb called clonotypes with MiXCR, one entry per CDR3 protein. The sample comprises 75,000 to 90,000 distinct CDR3 sequences, around 7.8% of which are singletons, and around 1.5% rests with the top ten.

The chain joins TRBV12-3 or TRBV12-4 to TRBJ2-5; 7 bases are shared with TRBD1. This specimen was whole blood, taken in connection with sensitization to the hapten diphenylcyclopropenone (DPC). This receptor was identified in a woman younger than 45 with alopecia areata. Some clones in this sample may be carry-over from other donors' samples. This CDR3 reads CASRLTGLETQYF. CDR3 DNA sequence: TGTGCCAGCAGGCTGACAGGGTTGGAGACCCAGTACTTC.